This T cell receptor beta chain was observed in a study of liver allograft versus peripheral blood T cells. Study details: Comparing T cell receptor repertoires in transplanted livers with those in recipients' peripheral blood was part of the design.

The study, taken as a whole, reports: Peripheral blood T cell receptor repertoires reportedly differed from those found within liver allografts.

From germline, CDR1 is LNHDA and CDR2 SQIVND (reference sequence). CDR3 length: 13 amino acids. V gave up 0 bases and J gave up 3 bases, with 5 bases separating them. TCRdb used MiXCR to reprocess the reads, holding one entry per CDR3 protein. The sample lists about 14,000 distinct CDR3 sequences, 20% to 25% occurring once. This clonotype is medium-sized in the sample. Antigen: not known. This chain uses TRBV19 with TRBJ1-1; D not certain. The receptor's source is a human patient who had a liver transplant. Some T cells here may be from the graft donor. The CDR3 here is CASSIDRDTEAFF. In DNA, the CDR3 is TGTGCCAGTAGTATAGATCGGGACACTGAAGCTTTCTTT.